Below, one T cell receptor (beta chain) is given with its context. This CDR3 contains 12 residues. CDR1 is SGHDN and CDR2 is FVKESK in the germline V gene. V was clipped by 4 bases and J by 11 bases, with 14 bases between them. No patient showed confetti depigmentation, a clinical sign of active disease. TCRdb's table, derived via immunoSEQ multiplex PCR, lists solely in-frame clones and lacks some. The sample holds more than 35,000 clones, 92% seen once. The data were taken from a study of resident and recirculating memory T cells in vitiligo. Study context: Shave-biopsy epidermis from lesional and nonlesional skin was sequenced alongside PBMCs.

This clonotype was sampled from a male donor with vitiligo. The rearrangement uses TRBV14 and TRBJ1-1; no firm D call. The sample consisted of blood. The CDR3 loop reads CASSPLSGWAFF. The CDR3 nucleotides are TGTGCCAGCAGCCCCCTCTCGGGGTGGGCTTTCTTT.